This T cell receptor (beta chain) was obtained from a study of CD8 T cells in Susac syndrome. CDR1 SEHNR and CDR2 FQNEAQ come from the germline V gene (reference sequence). V trimming: 4 bases; J trimming: 4 bases; junction bases outside the gene matches: 1. The CDR3 covers 13 residues. The RNA, about 0.5 to 1 ug, was put through reverse transcription using random hexamers. Amplification of TCR beta CDR3 was carried out by immunoSEQ multiplex PCR, which covered 54 Vbeta and 13 Jbeta segments. Via MiXCR, TCRdb re-called the immunoSEQ multiplex PCR reads, giving one row per CDR3 protein. The data show 150,000 or so distinct CDR3 sequences, roughly 94% seen once.

V is TRBV7-9 and J is TRBJ2-1; 7 bases are shared with TRBD1. Sequencing used CD4+ T cells from PBMCs. The clonotype originates from a human donor in good health. This chain's CDR3 is CASSSTGYNEQFF. DNA of the CDR3: TGTGCCAGCAGCTCGACAGGGTACAATGAGCAGTTCTTC. The variable domain in full, with the rest retrieved from reference TRBV7-9 and TRBJ2-1, is DTGVSQNPRHKITKRGQNVTFRCDPISEHNRLYWYRQTLGQGPEFLTYFQNEAQLEKSRLLSDRFSAERPKGSFSTLEIQRTEQGDSAMYLCASSSTGYNEQFFGPGTRLTVL.